This T cell receptor beta chain was recovered during a study of T-cell memory formation after mild COVID-19. Study-wide points: There was no confirmation that second-wave clones peaking on day 37 were SARS-CoV-2 specific. That cross-reactive memory joined was suggested by some responding clones appearing in pre-infection memory. While clones contracting from day 15 to 85 were balanced between CD4 and CD8, later expanders leaned CD4+.

TCRdb redid the calling of the 5' RACE reads with MiXCR, one entry per CDR3 protein. Among about 560,000 distinct CDR3 sequences listed, 17% were seen once. In the case of this clonotype: The antigen remains undetermined.

CDR3 size: 15 residues. Trimming stripped 4 bases from V and 11 bases from J, with 24 bases between. Germline V gives CDR1 SGHRS, CDR2 YFSETQ. The sample was PBMCs or a T cell subset sorted from them (not recorded which). This TCR was sampled from an adult woman who had mild COVID-19 (a few samples of this study predate the infection). Cell type and time point are not known. The chain has TRBV5-1 and TRBJ1-1, with D hard to call. CDR3 protein: CASSPWPKGAREAFF. CDR3 bases: TGCGCCAGCAGCCCGTGGCCGAAGGGAGCCCGAGAGGCTTTCTTT.